The clone carrying this T cell receptor beta chain has at least ten counts. Its specificity is unknown. The data were obtained in a study of blood T cells in healthy people across ages. Study-level points and caveats: Unsorted PBMCs ruled out conclusive naive versus antigen-experienced comparison. In long-lived donors, naive CD4+ cell counts and diversity exceeded those of aged donors.

V shed 3 bases and J shed 6 bases, with 8 bases lying between them. Germline CDR1 and CDR2: MNHEY and SMNVEV (reference sequence). The CDR3 length is 12 residues. A second PCR, run for about 7 to 11 cycles, used a sample-barcoded 5' primer plus a J-beta primer mix. The template-switch adaptor was a 5' adaptor with 12 random nucleotides. It tagged each cDNA molecule. TCRdb reanalysed the 5' RACE reads using MiXCR and keeps one entry per CDR3 protein. The sample records about 650,000 distinct CDR3 sequences, around 32% being singletons. This clonotype was obtained from an elderly woman in good health. This chain uses TRBV27 with TRBJ1-2, with D possibly matching TRBD1 (5 bases). Sequencing was performed on blood. CDR3 nucleotide sequence: TGTGCCAGCAGTTTGCAGGGCGATGGCTACACCTTC. Translated, it gives CASSLQGDGYTF.